Detailed here is one TCR beta chain. The CDR3 sequence is 15 residues long. V lost 0 bases, J lost 4 bases, and 10 bases lay in between. Germline V gene lookup returns CDR1 MGHRA and CDR2 YSYEKL. These data belong to a study of technical replicates of blood from several donors. The assay was immunoSEQ multiplex PCR, and TCRdb's table has in-frame clones only and misses some. Here the sample spans approximately 81,000 clones, approximately 96% being singletons. The origin of this receptor is a human donor in good health. The chain joins TRBV4-1 to TRBJ1-5; no clear D. Sequencing was done on a sample of T cells isolated from PBMCs. The CDR3 DNA follows: TGCGCCAGCAGCCAAGATGGGCGGGTTAATCAGCCCCAGCATTTT. Protein: CASSQDGRVNQPQHF.